The source of this TCR beta chain is a study of T cells in Graves' hyperthyroidism and ophthalmopathy. Across the study: It was at initial diagnosis, before any treatment, that peripheral blood was collected. Study findings and constraints: Stable hyperthyroidism was told apart from ophthalmopathy by a model built on 13 V-J features.

The CDR3 regions of TCR beta were amplified from RNA transcripts. In the first-round RT-PCR of the TCR CDR3, the HTBI primer set was used. TCRdb called the multiplex PCR reads again in MiXCR, with one record for every CDR3 protein. The profile shows 350,000 to 500,000 distinct CDR3 sequences, roughly an eighth of them singletons. The CDR3 has 13 amino acids. Germline loops: CDR1 MDHEN, CDR2 SYDVKM. V shed 7 bases, J shed 5 bases, and the junction held 7 bases outside the gene matches. The patients, who ranged from 18 to 65 in age, presented with newly diagnosed hyperthyroidism lasting under 2 months. Clinical symptoms, serum thyroxine and TRAb, thyroid ultrasound and orbital computed tomography together formed the diagnostic basis. This clonotype was seen a handful of times. The target antigen is unknown.

The sequencing sample was made of blood. The clonotype originates from a woman aged 18-29 years with Graves' hyperthyroidism. The chain carries TRBV28 and TRBJ1-1, with 7 bases fitting TRBD1. CDR3 protein: CASITGVGTEAFF. The CDR3 DNA follows: TGTGCCAGCATCACAGGGGTTGGGACTGAAGCTTTCTTT.